This T cell receptor (beta chain) was obtained from a study of vaccination effects on CD4 cells after COVID-19. Study-wide points: There was only 1 of 255 vaccine-induced clones in healthy vaccinees that cross-reacted with common cold coronaviruses.

The data were produced by immunoSEQ multiplex PCR, yet TCRdb's version contains in-frame clones alone and is incomplete. The sample records tens of thousands of clones, 65% to 75% being singletons. The junction had 9 bases not matched to a gene; V was cut back by 5 bases and J by 6 bases. This CDR3 contains 16 residues. Germline values: CDR1 SGHRS, CDR2 YFSETQ. Concerning this clone: What it binds is not known.

In the ViraFEST assay, antigen-specific CD4+ clonotypes were identified by expansion after peptide-pool stimulation. Following an approximately eleven-day culture, CD4+ T cells were purified. No vaccinee had earlier SARS-CoV-2 infection, and nucleocapsid antibodies were negative. Cultures got half-medium changes with IL-2 on days 3 and 7. The J gene is TRBJ2-2, the V gene TRBV5-1; 11 bases match TRBD1. This clonotype was obtained from a human donor who received a COVID-19 vaccine. The material sequenced was CD4+ T cells from PBMCs cultured with HCoV-NL63 spike peptides, taken before COVID-19 vaccination. The CDR3 nucleotides read TGCGCCAGCAGGAGGGGTGGACAGGGGGCCGCCGGGGAGCTGTTTTTT. This encodes CASRRGGQGAAGELFF.